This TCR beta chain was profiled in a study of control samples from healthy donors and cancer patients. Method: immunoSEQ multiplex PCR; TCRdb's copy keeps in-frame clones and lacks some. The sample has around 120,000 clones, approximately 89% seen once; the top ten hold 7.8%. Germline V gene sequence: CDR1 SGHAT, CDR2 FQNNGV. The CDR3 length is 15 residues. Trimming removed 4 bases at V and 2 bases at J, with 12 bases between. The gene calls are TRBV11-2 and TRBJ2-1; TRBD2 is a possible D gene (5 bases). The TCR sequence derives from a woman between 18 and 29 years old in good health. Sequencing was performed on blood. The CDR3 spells CASSSGTRTYNEQFF. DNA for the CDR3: TGTGCCAGCAGCTCGGGAACACGAACCTACAATGAGCAGTTCTTC. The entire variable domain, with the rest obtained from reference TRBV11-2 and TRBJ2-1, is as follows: EAGVAQSPRYKIIEKRQSVAFWCNPISGHATLYWYQQILGQGPKLLIQFQNNGVVDDSQLPKDRFSAERLKGVDSTLKIQPAKLEDSAVYLCASSSGTRTYNEQFFGPGTRLTVL.